What follows are 32 T cell receptor beta chains derived from one specimen sequenced in a study of T cell repertoires in ileal Crohn's disease. Method: immunoSEQ multiplex PCR; TCRdb's copy keeps in-frame clones and lacks some. The sample has around 16,000 clones, about 60% seen once. What was sequenced was ileal tissue. Every receptor here comes from an adult with Crohn's disease.

This clone was detected only once. J is TRBJ2-1 and V is TRBV30, with 9 bases fitting TRBD1. Germline V gene sequence: CDR1 GTSNPN, CDR2 SVGIG (reference sequence). V was clipped by 2 bases and J by 6 bases; unmatched bases: 11. The CDR3 covers 16 residues. The CDR3 spells CAWSFRWGTGINEQFF. CDR3 nucleotide sequence: TGTGCCTGGAGTTTCCGATGGGGGACAGGGATCAATGAGCAGTTCTTC.

This clone was counted a few times. The rearrangement joins TRBV19 to TRBJ1-1, with a possible D match to TRBD1 (5 bases). V was pared by 2 bases and J by 10 bases, with 14 bases between. The germline gives CDR1 LNHDA, CDR2 SQIVND (reference sequence). The CDR3 runs to 13 residues. The CDR3 region has the DNA TGTGCCAGTAGTATACAGGGAAAAATGGCAGCTTTCTTT. It translates to CASSIQGKMAAFF.

V gene TRBV5-8 combines with J gene TRBJ2-1; D gene ambiguous. Germline V gene sequence: CDR1 SGHTS, CDR2 YDEGEE. The CDR3 runs to 11 residues. V lost 4 bases, J lost 8 bases, and 7 bases lay in between. In DNA form, the CDR3 reads TGTGCCAGCAGCACGGCGGATGAGCAGTTCTTC. It is translated as CASSTADEQFF.

The CDR3 is CASSARDYGYTF. The CDR3 DNA sequence: TGTGCCAGTAGTGCCAGGGACTATGGCTACACCTTC. The chain links TRBV19 to TRBJ1-2, with D possibly matching TRBD1 (5 bases). V lost 5 bases and J lost 3, with 7 bases in between. Germline-derived CDR1 and CDR2 are LNHDA and SQIVND (reference sequence). The CDR3 totals 12 residues.

The rearrangement joins TRBV5-1 to TRBJ2-1, with 7 positions matching TRBD2. J was trimmed by 0 bases and V by 3 bases; bases with no gene match: 0. This CDR3 has 14 amino acids. The germline V gene has CDR1 SGHRS and CDR2 YFSETQ. The CDR3 is CASSSGGSYNEQFF. As DNA, the CDR3 is TGCGCCAGCAGCTCGGGGGGCTCCTACAATGAGCAGTTCTTC.

Points on this clone: Other DNA sequences in this specimen translate into the identical CDR3. DNA of the CDR3: TGTGCCAGCAGTGCGAGCAGGGGCCGAGGGAACACTGAAGCTTTCTTT. This sequence encodes CASSASRGRGNTEAFF. The chain has TRBV25-1 and TRBJ1-1; possibly TRBD1 for D (6 bases). Trimming left V 4 bases short and J 1 base short, with 16 bases between. Per germline, CDR1 MGHDK and CDR2 SYGVNS. The CDR3 consists of 16 residues.

The J gene is TRBJ2-1, the V gene TRBV29-1, with 7 bases identical to TRBD2. The CDR3 runs 13 residues. V lost 4 bases, J lost 2 bases, and 2 bases stayed unmatched. Germline assignment: CDR1 SQVTM and CDR2 ANQGSEA. Here the CDR3 reads CSVGLAAYNEQFF. The CDR3 nucleotides are TGCAGCGTTGGGCTAGCGGCCTACAATGAGCAGTTCTTC.

This rearrangement joins TRBV5-1 to TRBJ1-1; 11 nucleotides agree with TRBD1. The CDR3 spans 19 residues. Unmatched junction bases numbered 13, after V lost 0 bases and J lost 3 bases. Germline lookup yields CDR1 SGHRS and CDR2 YFSETQ. The CDR3 DNA reads as TGCGCCAGCAGCTTGGCTCTTTGGACAGGGGGCATTGGGGACACTGAAGCTTTCTTT. Translation gives CASSLALWTGGIGDTEAFF.

The sample holds a few counts of this clone. V is TRBV4-1 and J is TRBJ1-5, with D possibly matching TRBD1 (5 bases). CDR1 is MGHRA and CDR2 is YSYEKL in the germline V gene. The CDR3 spans 16 residues. Trimming cost V 0 bases and J 0 bases, with 9 bases left between them. CDR3 in amino acids: CASSQDDRNSNQPQHF. The CDR3 DNA reads TGCGCCAGCAGCCAAGACGACAGAAATAGCAATCAGCCCCAGCATTTT.

V and J are TRBV5-1 and TRBJ1-3; D not certain. The germline CDR1 and CDR2 sequences are SGHRS and YFSETQ. Trimming removed 4 bases from V and 4 bases from J, with 12 bases in between. The CDR3 is 14 residues long. As DNA, the CDR3 is TGCGCCAGCAGCCCCGGGGTGGAAGGAAACACCATATATTTT. Its translation: CASSPGVEGNTIYF.

The rearrangement joins TRBV19 to TRBJ1-5; D uncertain. CDR1 is LNHDA, CDR2 SQIVND, per germline (reference sequence). The CDR3 runs 16 residues. The ends were cut back, 5 bases at V and 7 bases at J, with 21 bases in the middle. CDR3: CASSPPESPLRQPQHF. CDR3 sequence (DNA): TGTGCCAGTAGTCCGCCGGAGAGCCCTCTCAGACAGCCCCAGCATTTT.

This chain links TRBV9 with TRBJ1-1; 9 positions agree with TRBD1. Germline V gives CDR1 SGDLS, CDR2 YYNGEE. V lost 4 bases and J lost 3; bases outside the gene matches: 10. The CDR3 has 16 residues. In DNA, the CDR3 is TGTGCCAGCAGCTCCCGGGACAGGGATGACGACACTGAAGCTTTCTTT. It encodes CASSSRDRDDDTEAFF.

The rearrangement uses TRBV5-1 and TRBJ2-1; D perhaps matches TRBD2 (5 bases). This CDR3 is 12 amino acids long. V was cut by 6 bases and J by 5 bases, with 9 bases left in between. The germline gives CDR1 SGHRS, CDR2 YFSETQ. In DNA, the CDR3 is TGCGCCAGCACCTATAGCGACAATGAGCAGTTCTTC. This sequence encodes CASTYSDNEQFF.

V gene TRBV7-4 combines with J gene TRBJ1-1; 9 bases match TRBD1. The CDR3 spans 15 residues. Looked up from germline, CDR1 is SGHVT and CDR2 is SQSDAQ. After removal of 3 bases from V and 3 bases from J, the junction contained 5 bases not matched to a gene. The CDR3 coding sequence is TGTGCCAGCAGCTTGGACAGGGGCGATCACACTGAAGCTTTCTTT. This gives the protein CASSLDRGDHTEAFF.

As regards this clone: One end of the junction is discordant with germline, which a read error may explain. This chain connects TRBV7-7 to TRBJ2-7; 9 positions agree with TRBD1. Germline-derived CDR1 and CDR2 are SSHAT and FNYEAQ (reference sequence). This CDR3 spans 15 amino acids. The CDR3: CASSLRTGEMYEQYF. The CDR3, as DNA: TGTGCTAGCAGCTTGCGGACAGGGGAAATGTACGAGCAGTACTTC.

The chain has TRBV19 and TRBJ2-1; the D gene is possibly TRBD2 (5 bases). Germline lookup yields CDR1 LNHDA and CDR2 SQIVND (reference sequence). The V end was cut by 1 base, the J end by 6 bases, with 13 bases between. This CDR3 has 15 amino acids. This CDR3 reads CASSIAVGEPNEQFF. The CDR3 DNA is TGTGCCAGTAGTATAGCTGTGGGAGAACCCAATGAGCAGTTCTTC.

CDR3 in amino acids: CASSLTGALWDTEAFF. In nucleotides, the CDR3 is TGTGCCAGCAGCCTAACAGGGGCCCTTTGGGACACTGAAGCTTTCTTT. The chain recombines TRBV5-6 with TRBJ1-1; 7 bases map to TRBD1. This CDR3 has 16 residues. Germline CDR1 SGHDT, CDR2 YYEEEE. The V and J ends lost 4 bases and 3 bases, in that order; junction bases with no gene match: 12. The full variable domain, its missing parts supplied by reference TRBV5-6 and TRBJ1-1, is DAGVTQSPTHLIKTRGQQVTLRCSPKSGHDTVSWYQQALGQGPQFIFQYYEEEERQRGNFPDRFSGHQFPNYSSELNVNALLLGDSALYLCASSLTGALWDTEAFFGQGTRLTVV.

This sequence joins TRBV28 and TRBJ2-7, with 8 bases matching TRBD2. Trimming cost V 2 bases and J 3 bases; bases outside gene matches: 9. Germline V gives CDR1 MDHEN, CDR2 SYDVKM. CDR3 length: 16 residues. CDR3 residues: CASSLRGATSGYEQYF. The CDR3 region has the DNA TGTGCCAGCAGTTTACGGGGCGCAACTAGCGGCTACGAGCAGTACTTC.

The sample holds a few counts of this clone. The chain uses TRBV5-6 and TRBJ1-4, with D possibly being TRBD1 (5 bases). Germline lookup yields CDR1 SGHDT and CDR2 YYEEEE. V lost 3 bases and J lost 8, with 17 bases in between. The CDR3 has 15 residues. The CDR3 bases are TGTGCCAGCAGCTGGGGTGGGGCAGTTCGGGAAAAACTGTTTTTT. Its translation is CASSWGGAVREKLFF.

In this sample, this clone turned up a few times. The chain employs TRBV30 and TRBJ2-3; D not certain. The V gene's germline CDR1 is GTSNPN and CDR2 SVGIG (reference sequence). This CDR3 comprises 14 residues. V was clipped by 3 bases and J by 2 bases, with 12 bases between them. Written as DNA, the CDR3 is TGTGCCTGGAGCCCCCCCTATATCACAGATACGCAGTATTTT. Translation gives CAWSPPYITDTQYF.

The rearrangement uses TRBV6-5 and TRBJ1-2; possibly TRBD1 for D (6 bases). CDR1 and CDR2 (germline): MNHEY, SVGAGI. The CDR3 runs 13 residues. Trimming took 7 bases from V and 8 from J, leaving 17 bases between them. In nucleotides, the CDR3 is TGTGCCAGCACCTCCGGGACATCAAGGGGCTACACCTTC. Amino acid sequence: CASTSGTSRGYTF.

The chain links TRBV2 to TRBJ2-1, with D possibly matching TRBD2 (6 bases). Germline lookup yields CDR1 SNHLY and CDR2 FYNNEI. The CDR3 totals 15 residues. V was trimmed by 4 bases and J by 4 bases, leaving 14 bases between them. The CDR3 loop reads CASSGTAGGYNEQFF. In DNA, the CDR3 is TGTGCCAGCAGTGGGACTGCTGGGGGGTACAATGAGCAGTTCTTC.

The chain employs TRBV30 and TRBJ1-2, with a possible D match to TRBD1 (5 bases). This CDR3 region has 14 residues. The germline V gene has CDR1 GTSNPN and CDR2 SVGIG (reference sequence). V dropped 4 bases and J dropped 4 bases, with 16 bases sitting between them. In DNA form, the CDR3 reads TGTGCCTGGAAGGGGTTAGACGTTGCCTATGGCTACACCTTC. Its translation: CAWKGLDVAYGYTF.

V is TRBV4-1 and J is TRBJ2-5, with TRBD2 matching over 9 bases. The CDR3 contains 15 residues. The ends lost 4 bases at V and 2 bases at J; junction bases unmatched: 5. Germline V gene data show CDR1 as MGHRA and CDR2 as YSYEKL. In DNA form, the CDR3 reads TGCGCCAGCAGCCTGTTAGCGGGAGCACAAGAGACCCAGTACTTC. Translating gives CASSLLAGAQETQYF.

This chain joins TRBV18 and TRBJ1-2, with TRBD1 identical over 7 bases. Germline V gives CDR1 KGHSH, CDR2 LQKENI. V shed 4 bases and J 1 base; nucleotides not matched to a gene: 3. The CDR3 length is 14 residues. The CDR3 nucleotides read TGTGCCAGCTCACTAGACAGGGTTAACTATGGCTACACCTTC. Translating it yields CASSLDRVNYGYTF.

This rearrangement joins TRBV15 to TRBJ1-1; D may be TRBD1 (5 bases). This CDR3 is 15 amino acids long. Germline CDR1 LNHNV, CDR2 YYDKDF (reference sequence). Trimming took 1 base from V and 8 from J, leaving 17 bases between them. CDR3 nucleotide sequence: TGTGCCACCAGCAGAGCCAGGAGGGGCTCCCCCGAAGCTTTCTTT. Translating gives CATSRARRGSPEAFF.

This sequence joins TRBV27 and TRBJ1-3, with D tentatively TRBD1 (5 bases). The CDR3 sequence is 15 residues long. Trimming left V 0 bases short and J 2 bases short, with 8 bases between. From germline, CDR1 is MNHEY and CDR2 SMNVEV (reference sequence). The CDR3 bases are TGTGCCAGCAGTTTATCGGGCAGGGCTGGAAACACCATATATTTT. Translating gives CASSLSGRAGNTIYF.

Of note for this clone: The junction and the germline gene differ at one end; a read error may be behind it. V and J are TRBV5-8 and TRBJ1-1; D uncertain. The CDR3 is made up of 15 amino acids. Germline assignment: CDR1 SGHTS and CDR2 YDEGEE. The CDR3 bases are TGTGCCAGCAGATTGGAAAGTACGAGGGACACTGAAGCTTTCTTT. This encodes CASRLESTRDTEAFF.

The gene calls are TRBV29-1 and TRBJ2-1, with D hard to call. CDR3 length equals 15 residues. The ends were cut back, 3 bases at V and 0 bases at J, with 12 bases in the middle. The V gene's germline CDR1 is SQVTM and CDR2 ANQGSEA. This chain's CDR3 is CSVDNRYRSYNEQFF. The CDR3 DNA reads as TGCAGCGTTGATAACCGCTATCGCTCCTACAATGAGCAGTTCTTC.

The chain has TRBV2 and TRBJ2-7, with D hard to call. CDR1 is SNHLY, CDR2 FYNNEI, per germline. CDR3 size: 12 residues. Trimming took 7 bases from V and 5 from J, leaving 12 bases between them. The DNA of the CDR3 is TGTGCCAGCAATCAGAGAGAGGACGAGCAGTACTTC. Amino acid sequence: CASNQREDEQYF. The full variable domain, with the rest looked up from reference TRBV2 and TRBJ2-7, is EPEVTQTPSHQVTQMGQEVILRCVPISNHLYFYWYRQILGQKVEFLVSFYNNEISEKSEIFDDQFSVERPDGSNFTLKIRSTKLEDSAMYFCASNQREDEQYFGPGTRLTVT.

This chain joins TRBV10-1 and TRBJ2-1, with 12 bases fitting TRBD2. The CDR3 consists of 14 residues. Germline CDR1 is WNHNN and CDR2 is SYGVQD (reference sequence). Germline trimming cut 8 bases from V and 7 bases from J; bases unmatched to any gene: 6. CDR3 loop: CASSTSGRLNEQFF. The CDR3 bases are TGCGCCAGCTCGACTAGCGGGAGACTGAATGAGCAGTTCTTC.

The chain is built from TRBV19 and TRBJ2-1; 13 bases line up with TRBD2. Germline CDR1 is LNHDA and CDR2 is SQIVND (reference sequence). With V trimmed by 2 bases and J by 1 base, 8 bases remained unmatched. This CDR3 is 19 amino acids long. The CDR3 sequence: CASSIRRTSGSSSYNEQFF. The CDR3 DNA follows: TGTGCCAGTAGTATACGGCGGACTAGCGGGAGTAGTTCCTACAATGAGCAGTTCTTC.